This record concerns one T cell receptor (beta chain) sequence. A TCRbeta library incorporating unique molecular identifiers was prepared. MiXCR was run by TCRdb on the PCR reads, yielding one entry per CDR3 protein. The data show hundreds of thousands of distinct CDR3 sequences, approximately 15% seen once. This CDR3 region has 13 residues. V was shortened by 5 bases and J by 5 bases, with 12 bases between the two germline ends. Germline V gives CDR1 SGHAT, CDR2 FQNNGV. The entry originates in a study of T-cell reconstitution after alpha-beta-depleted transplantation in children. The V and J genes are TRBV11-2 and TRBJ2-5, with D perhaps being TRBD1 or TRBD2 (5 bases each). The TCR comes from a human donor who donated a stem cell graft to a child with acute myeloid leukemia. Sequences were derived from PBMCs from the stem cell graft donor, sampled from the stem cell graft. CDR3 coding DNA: TGTGCCAGCAGCATATACAGGAGGGAGACCCAGTACTTC. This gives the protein CASSIYRRETQYF.